These 2 T cell receptor beta chains came from one sample sequenced in a study of cytotoxic CD8 clonotypes in ibrutinib-treated CLL. The method was immunoSEQ multiplex PCR; TCRdb's version includes in-frame clones alone and lacks a portion of them. Here the sample spans just over 200,000 clones, just over 70% being singletons. This specimen consisted of PBMCs, obtained after 12 months of ibrutinib treatment. The receptors originated from a human donor with chronic lymphocytic leukemia.

This clone was recorded a few times. This chain links TRBV28 with TRBJ2-7; tentatively, D is TRBD1 (6 bases). V lost 5 bases and J 4 bases, leaving 15 bases between the germline ends. CDR3 length equals 14 residues. Per the germline V gene, CDR1 is MDHEN and CDR2 is SYDVKM. The CDR3 reads CASSLYGTLYEQYF. CDR3 DNA: TGTGCCAGCAGTCTATACGGGACACTTTACGAGCAGTACTTC.

The rearrangement links TRBV28 to TRBJ2-7; 9 bases align to TRBD2. The CDR3 spans 15 residues. Losses at the gene ends were 1 base for V and 7 bases for J; bases not matched to a gene: 8. The V gene's germline CDR1 is MDHEN and CDR2 SYDVKM. The CDR3 DNA reads TGTGCCAGCAGTTTATCGGCTAGCGGGAAAGGGGAGCAGTACTTC. This sequence encodes CASSLSASGKGEQYF. The full variable domain, with the rest looked up from reference TRBV28 and TRBJ2-7, is DVKVTQSSRYLVKRTGEKVFLECVQDMDHENMFWYRQDPGLGLRLIYFSYDVKMKEKGDIPEGYSVSREKKERFSLILESASTNQTSMYLCASSLSASGKGEQYFGPGTRLTVT.